This T cell receptor (beta chain) was sequenced during a study of blood T cell repertoires in COVID-19. The method was immunoSEQ multiplex PCR; TCRdb's version includes in-frame clones alone and lacks a portion of them. The sample consists of roughly 200,000 clones, about nine tenths of them appearing once. The CDR3 is made up of 15 amino acids. Losses at the gene ends were 2 bases for V and 1 base for J; bases not matched to a gene: 4. The germline gives CDR1 PRHDT, CDR2 FYEKMQ (reference sequence). The TCR was taken from a woman aged 25 to 39 who had recovered from COVID-19. The rearrangement joins TRBV13 to TRBJ1-1; 7 nucleotides match TRBD1. The sequenced material came from PBMCs or T cells enriched from blood (not recorded which). The chain's CDR3 is CASSLRQGANTEAFF. In DNA form, the CDR3 reads TGTGCCAGCAGCTTACGACAGGGAGCGAACACTGAAGCTTTCTTT.